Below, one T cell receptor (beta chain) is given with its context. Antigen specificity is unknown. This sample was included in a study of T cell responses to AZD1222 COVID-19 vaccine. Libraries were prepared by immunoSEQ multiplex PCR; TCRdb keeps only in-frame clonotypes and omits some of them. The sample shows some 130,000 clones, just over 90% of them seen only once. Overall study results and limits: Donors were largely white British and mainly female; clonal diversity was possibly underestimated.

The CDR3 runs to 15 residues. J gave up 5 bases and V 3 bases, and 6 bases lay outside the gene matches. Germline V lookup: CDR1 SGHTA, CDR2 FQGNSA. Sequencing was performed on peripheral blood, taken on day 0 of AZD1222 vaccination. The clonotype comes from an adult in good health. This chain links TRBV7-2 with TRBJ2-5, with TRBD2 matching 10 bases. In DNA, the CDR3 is TGTGCCAGCAGCTTCCAGCGGGGGGGCTGGGAGACCCAGTACTTC. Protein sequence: CASSFQRGGWETQYF. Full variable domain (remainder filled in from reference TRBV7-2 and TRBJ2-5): GAGVSQSPSNKVTEKGKDVELRCDPISGHTALYWYRQSLGQGLEFLIYFQGNSAPDKSGLPSDRFSAERTGGSVSTLTIQRTQQEDSAVYLCASSFQRGGWETQYFGPGTRLLVL.